This T cell receptor beta chain was recorded in a study of cytomegalovirus exposure and HLA in healthy donors. For the study at large: Sequencing of about 179 million T cells in an earlier analysis found 100 million to 140 million unique TCR beta sequences.

PCR employed 60 Vbeta and 13 Jbeta primers. Assay: immunoSEQ multiplex PCR; the TCRdb copy retains only in-frame clones and omits some. The repertoire includes about 98,000 clones, under 85% of them detected once, and approximately 3.7% sits in the top ten. This CDR3 is 13 amino acids long. The ends were cut back, 3 bases at V and 7 bases at J, with 10 bases in the middle. Germline-derived CDR1 and CDR2 are SNHLY and FYNNEI. The sequenced sample was PBMCs. V gene TRBV2 combines with J gene TRBJ1-5, with no clear D. This clonotype was obtained from a female donor in good health and CMV-seropositive. CDR3 DNA: TGTGCCAGCAGTGAGCATCTGAGGCAGCCCCAGCATTTT. Translated: CASSEHLRQPQHF. Combining the CDR3 with reference TRBV2 and TRBJ1-5 gives the whole variable domain EPEVTQTPSHQVTQMGQEVILRCVPISNHLYFYWYRQILGQKVEFLVSFYNNEISEKSEIFDDQFSVERPDGSNFTLKIRSTKLEDSAMYFCASSEHLRQPQHFGDGTRLSIL.